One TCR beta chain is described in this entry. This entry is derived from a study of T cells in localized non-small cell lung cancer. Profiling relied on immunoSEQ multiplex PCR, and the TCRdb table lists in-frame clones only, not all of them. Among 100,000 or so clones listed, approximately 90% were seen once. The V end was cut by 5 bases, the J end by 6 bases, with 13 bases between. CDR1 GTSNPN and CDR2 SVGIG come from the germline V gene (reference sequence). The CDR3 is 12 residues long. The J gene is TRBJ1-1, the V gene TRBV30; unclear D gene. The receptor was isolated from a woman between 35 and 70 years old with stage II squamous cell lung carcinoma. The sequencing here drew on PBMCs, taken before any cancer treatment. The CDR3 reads CAWGGTISEAFF. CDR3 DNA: TGTGCCTGGGGTGGCACAATTTCTGAAGCTTTCTTT.